The entry that follows covers one T cell receptor beta chain sequence. This clone's antigen is unknown. No quality values exist for individual bases; no much larger clone is one base distant. The CDR3, from cysteine to phenylalanine, totals 17 residues. Solely the CDR3 DNA is kept, with 51 bases framed from the first base. Germline trimming: 0 bases from V, 5 bases from J; junction bases outside gene matches: 8. Taken from the germline V gene, the CDR1 and CDR2 loops are SGDLS and YYNGEE. The collaborating institutions used their own protocols to collect whole blood in K2EDTA tubes. For TCRbeta analysis, collaborators shipped samples in one of three forms: frozen whole blood, isolated PBMCs, or DNA extracted from either of those sample types. The data stem from a study of blood T cell repertoires in COVID-19 (dated by TCRdb to 2018 to 2021). Regarding the complete study: Collaborator samples came from the United States, Italy and Spain and covered acute and convalescent phases of COVID-19. The material from the prospective study consisted of cDNA or gDNA derived from T cells, B-cell-depleted T cells, or PBMCs. Subjects who had been exposed to COVID-19, were actively infected with it, or had recovered from it provided the deeply sampled blood TCRbeta repertoires that made up the dataset. A freely available public database, intended as a resource for researchers studying the immune response to SARS-CoV-2, is where the repertoires were released. Samples were obtained from the ongoing ImmuneRACE study (first 160 participants) and from about 1,300 subjects provided by 6 global collaborators. The sample metadata nearly always contained a de-identified subject ID, COVID-19 status, age in years and sex. HLA class I and class II types, where available, came from metadata supplied by the sample provider rather than from assay-based typing.

TCRbeta CDR3 regions were amplified from genomic DNA using the immunoSEQ Assay, a bias-controlled multiplex PCR. Regarding the original processing steps: The number of nucleated cells in each sample was estimated from the amplification of reference gene primers within the assay. To quantify the absolute abundance of each unique TCRbeta CDR3 rearrangement, sequence reads were collapsed and filtered. For each sample, productive Simpson clonality was calculated as the square root of Simpson's diversity index over productive rearrangements. TCRdb mirrors the immuneACCESS table, restricted to in-frame sequences. Some clones are absent from its copies; in checked studies, under half trace to an unresolved V gene, and the reason for the others is unknown. The V and J calls and clone size were taken over from that table, and D and trimming were inferred from the DNA. The sample table contains about 100,000 clones; only one count was recorded for roughly 89% of them. Just under 2% of the sample goes to the ten largest clones.

Overall study results and their limits: Clinical and demographic metadata were provided uncurated, with the amount varying by source and participant.

This receptor was taken from a man between 70 and 80 years old with active or convalescent COVID-19. The chain is made from TRBV9 and TRBJ2-2; 9 bases in between match TRBD1. Sequenced material: peripheral blood. DNA sequence: TGTGCCAGCAGCGTAGGGACAGGGGCCCCTGGAACCGGGGAGCTGTTTTTT. It translates as CASSVGTGAPGTGELFF.